The clone carrying this TCR beta chain was seen ten or more times. What it binds is unknown. With 5 bases removed from V and 2 bases from J, the gap between germline ends came to 9 bases. CDR3 size: 13 residues. This sample is part of a study of T cells after yellow fever vaccination. Overall study: Each low-cell-number fraction was prepared by means of SMART-Seq v4 Ultra Low Input.

One entry per CDR3 protein results from TCRdb running MiXCR on the 5' RACE reads. The sample lists about 150,000 distinct CDR3 sequences, under 7% occurring once. Regarding the study as a whole: Booster sampling recovered most clones from primary vaccination (around 96% CD4, around 88% CD8).

The receptor comes from a man younger than 45 who received the YFV17D yellow fever vaccine. The chain combines TRBV12-3 or TRBV12-4 with TRBJ2-5, with D hard to call. The specimen was CD4+ T cells sorted from PBMCs, collected 10 days after the yellow fever booster vaccination. CDR3 residues: CASSTQHQETQYF. CDR3 bases: TGTGCCAGCAGTACTCAACATCAAGAGACCCAGTACTTC.